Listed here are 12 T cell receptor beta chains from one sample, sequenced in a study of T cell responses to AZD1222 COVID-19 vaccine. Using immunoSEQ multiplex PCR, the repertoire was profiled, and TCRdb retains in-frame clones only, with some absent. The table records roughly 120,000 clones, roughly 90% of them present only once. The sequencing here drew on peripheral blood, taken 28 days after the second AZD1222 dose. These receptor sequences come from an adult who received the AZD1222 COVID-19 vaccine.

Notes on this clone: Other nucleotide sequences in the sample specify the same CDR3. DNA of the CDR3: TGTGCCAGCAGCTTGTTGGAGACCCAGTACTTC. This codes for CASSLLETQYF. The genes are TRBV5-4 and TRBJ2-5; D not certain. The CDR3 spans 11 residues. The germline CDR1 and CDR2 sequences are SGHNT and YYREEE (reference sequence). The V end lost 1 base, the J end lost 5 bases, and 3 bases lay between the germline ends.

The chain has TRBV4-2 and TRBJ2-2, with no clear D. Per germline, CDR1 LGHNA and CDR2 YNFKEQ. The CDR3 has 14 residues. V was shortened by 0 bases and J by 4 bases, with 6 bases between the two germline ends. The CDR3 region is CASSQEVATGELFF. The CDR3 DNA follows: TGTGCCAGCAGCCAAGAAGTAGCCACCGGGGAGCTGTTTTTT.

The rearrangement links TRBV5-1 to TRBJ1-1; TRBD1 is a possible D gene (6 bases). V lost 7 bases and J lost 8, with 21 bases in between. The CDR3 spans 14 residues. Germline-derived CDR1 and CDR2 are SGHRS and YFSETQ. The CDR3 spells CASRRDNYEAEAFF. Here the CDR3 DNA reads TGCGCCAGCCGGAGGGACAATTATGAGGCAGAAGCTTTCTTT.

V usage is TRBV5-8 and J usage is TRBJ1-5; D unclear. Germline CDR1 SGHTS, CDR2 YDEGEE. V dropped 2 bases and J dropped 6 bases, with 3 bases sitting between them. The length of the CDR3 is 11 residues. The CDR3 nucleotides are TGTGCCAGCAGCTTCACTCAGCCCCAGCATTTT. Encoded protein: CASSFTQPQHF.

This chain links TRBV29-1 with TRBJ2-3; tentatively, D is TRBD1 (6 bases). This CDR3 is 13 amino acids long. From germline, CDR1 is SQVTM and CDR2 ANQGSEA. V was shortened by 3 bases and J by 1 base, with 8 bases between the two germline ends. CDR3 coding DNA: TGCAGCGTTGACAGGGGTGGCACAGATACGCAGTATTTT. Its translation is CSVDRGGTDTQYF.

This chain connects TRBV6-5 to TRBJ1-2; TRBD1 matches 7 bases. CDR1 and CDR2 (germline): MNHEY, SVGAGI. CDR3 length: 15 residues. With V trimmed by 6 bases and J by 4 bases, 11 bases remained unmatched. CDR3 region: CASSTRTGQAYGYTF. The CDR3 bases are TGTGCCAGCAGCACCCGGACTGGACAGGCCTATGGCTACACCTTC.

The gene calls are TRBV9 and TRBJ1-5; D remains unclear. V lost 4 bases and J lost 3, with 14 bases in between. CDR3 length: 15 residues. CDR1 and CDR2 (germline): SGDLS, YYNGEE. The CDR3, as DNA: TGTGCCAGCAGCCCCGGCGCGGATTCCAATCAGCCCCAGCATTTT. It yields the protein CASSPGADSNQPQHF.

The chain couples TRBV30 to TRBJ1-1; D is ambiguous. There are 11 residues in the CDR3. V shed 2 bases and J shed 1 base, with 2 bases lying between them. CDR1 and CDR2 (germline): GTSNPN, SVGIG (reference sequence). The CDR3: CAWSRNTEAFF. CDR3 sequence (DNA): TGTGCCTGGAGTCGGAACACTGAAGCTTTCTTT.

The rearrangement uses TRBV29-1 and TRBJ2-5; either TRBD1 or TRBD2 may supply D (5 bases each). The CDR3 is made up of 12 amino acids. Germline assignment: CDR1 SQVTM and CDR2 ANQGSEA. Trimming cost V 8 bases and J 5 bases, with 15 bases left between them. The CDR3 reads CSLWDGRETQYF. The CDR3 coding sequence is TGCAGCTTATGGGACGGCCGGGAGACCCAGTACTTC.

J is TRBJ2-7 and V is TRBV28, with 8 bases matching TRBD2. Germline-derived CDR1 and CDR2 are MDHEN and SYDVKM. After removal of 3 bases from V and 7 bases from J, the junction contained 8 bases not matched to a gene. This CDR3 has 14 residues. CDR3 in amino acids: CASSFSGGPREQYF. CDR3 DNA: TGTGCCAGCAGTTTTTCGGGAGGGCCGCGGGAGCAGTACTTC.

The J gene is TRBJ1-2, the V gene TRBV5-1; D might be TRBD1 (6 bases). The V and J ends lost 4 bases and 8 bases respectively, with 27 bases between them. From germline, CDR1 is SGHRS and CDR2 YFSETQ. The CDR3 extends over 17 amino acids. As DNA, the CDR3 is TGCGCCAGCAGCGGTGAGGGTCAGGGGTGGCCTCGGCGGGGCTACACCTTC. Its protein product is CASSGEGQGWPRRGYTF. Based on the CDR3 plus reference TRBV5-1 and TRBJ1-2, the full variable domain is KAGVTQTPRYLIKTRGQQVTLSCSPISGHRSVSWYQQTPGQGLQFLFEYFSETQRNKGNFPGRFSGRQFSNSRSEMNVSTLELGDSALYLCASSGEGQGWPRRGYTFGSGTRLTVV.

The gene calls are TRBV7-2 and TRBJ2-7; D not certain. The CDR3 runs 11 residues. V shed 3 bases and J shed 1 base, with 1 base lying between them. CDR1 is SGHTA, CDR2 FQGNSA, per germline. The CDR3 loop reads CASSLSYEQYF. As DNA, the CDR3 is TGTGCCAGCAGCTTGTCCTACGAGCAGTACTTC.